The rows below give T cell receptor beta chains drawn from one sample of a study of Ad26.COV2.S vaccination and SARS-CoV-2 variants. Repertoires were generated with immunoSEQ multiplex PCR, while TCRdb's copy carries only in-frame clones and drops some. The data show about 180,000 clones, around 85% seen once. The material was peripheral blood, obtained after recovery from COVID-19. These receptors all come from a human donor who had recovered from COVID-19. Each CDR3 is given with its conserved first and last residue. Fields, in order: J gene, clone size, D gene, V gene, CDR3 DNA, CDR3 protein. D genes are given only for firm matches. Clone size, where shown, is once, few, many, or a class for clones that have expanded.

j_call: TRBJ2-7; clone_size: once; d_call: TRBD1; v_call: TRBV2; cdr3_nt: TGTGCCAGCAGGGACAGGTTTGACTCCTACGAGCAGTACTTC; cdr3_aa: CASRDRFDSYEQYF
j_call: TRBJ1-1; clone_size: once; d_call: -; v_call: TRBV11-2; cdr3_nt: TGTGCCAGCAGCCGAGAGATGAACACTGAAGCTTTCTTT; cdr3_aa: CASSREMNTEAFF
j_call: TRBJ2-7; clone_size: -; d_call: -; v_call: TRBV5-1; cdr3_nt: TGCGCCAGCAGCTTCGAGGGATCACAGACCTACGAGCAGTACTTC; cdr3_aa: CASSFEGSQTYEQYF
j_call: TRBJ2-1; clone_size: -; d_call: TRBD2; v_call: TRBV6-2/TRBV6-3; cdr3_nt: TGTGCCAGCAGTCCACTAGCGGGATATGACAATGAGCAGTTCTTC; cdr3_aa: CASSPLAGYDNEQFF
j_call: TRBJ1-1; clone_size: -; d_call: TRBD1; v_call: TRBV5-1; cdr3_nt: TGCGCCAGCGGTATACAGGGGGCGGGCACTGAAGCTTTCTTT; cdr3_aa: CASGIQGAGTEAFF
j_call: TRBJ2-7; clone_size: -; d_call: TRBD2; v_call: TRBV7-8; cdr3_nt: TGTGCCAGCAGCTCACTGGGGGAGGGCCCCGTCGAGCAGTACTTC; cdr3_aa: CASSSLGEGPVEQYF
j_call: TRBJ1-2; clone_size: -; d_call: TRBD1; v_call: TRBV7-9; cdr3_nt: TGTGCCAGCAGCCGAGACAGGGGTACCTATGGCTACACCTTC; cdr3_aa: CASSRDRGTYGYTF
j_call: TRBJ1-2; clone_size: -; d_call: -; v_call: TRBV30; cdr3_nt: TGTGCCTGGAGGGGGGGCCAGGGTGGCTACACCTTC; cdr3_aa: CAWRGGQGGYTF
j_call: TRBJ1-5; clone_size: -; d_call: -; v_call: TRBV7-2; cdr3_nt: TGTGCCAGCGCTTTAACCGTGGTGGGCAATCAGCCCCAGCATTTT; cdr3_aa: CASALTVVGNQPQHF
j_call: TRBJ1-6; clone_size: -; d_call: -; v_call: TRBV30; cdr3_nt: TGTGCCTGGAGTGTCAGGTCCCCTAATTCACCCCTCCACTTT; cdr3_aa: CAWSVRSPNSPLHF
j_call: TRBJ1-5; clone_size: -; d_call: -; v_call: TRBV28; cdr3_nt: TGTGCCAGCATGATCACCGACAGCGATCAGCCCCAGCATTTT; cdr3_aa: CASMITDSDQPQHF
j_call: TRBJ2-1; clone_size: -; d_call: -; v_call: TRBV6-4; cdr3_nt: TGTGCCAGCAGTGACTCGGGCTATTCCGGTGAGCAGTTCTTC; cdr3_aa: CASSDSGYSGEQFF
j_call: TRBJ1-4; clone_size: -; d_call: TRBD1; v_call: TRBV11-2; cdr3_nt: TGTGCCAGCAGCTTAGATTTGGGGGCAGGGGGCCACGGAATGTTTTTT; cdr3_aa: CASSLDLGAGGHGMFF
j_call: TRBJ1-2; clone_size: -; d_call: -; v_call: TRBV6-5; cdr3_nt: TGTGCCAGCAGTTACTCCCCGGGCCTCTATGGCTACACCTTC; cdr3_aa: CASSYSPGLYGYTF
j_call: TRBJ2-1; clone_size: -; d_call: TRBD2; v_call: TRBV15; cdr3_nt: TGTGCCACCAGCAGAGATGGGCTAGCGGGAGTCAATGAGCAGTTCTTC; cdr3_aa: CATSRDGLAGVNEQFF
j_call: TRBJ1-5; clone_size: -; d_call: -; v_call: TRBV7-8; cdr3_nt: TGTGCCAGCAGCTCCGCCTGGGAGGTTAGCAATCAGCCCCAGCATTTT; cdr3_aa: CASSSAWEVSNQPQHF
j_call: TRBJ1-4; clone_size: -; d_call: TRBD1; v_call: TRBV9; cdr3_nt: TGTGCCAGCAGCGGGGGACAGGGAAATGAAAAACTGTTTTTT; cdr3_aa: CASSGGQGNEKLFF
j_call: TRBJ2-5; clone_size: few; d_call: TRBD2; v_call: TRBV2; cdr3_nt: TGTGCCAGCAATGGACTAGAGGGAGAGACCCAGTACTTC; cdr3_aa: CASNGLEGETQYF
j_call: TRBJ1-1; clone_size: once; d_call: -; v_call: TRBV5-4; cdr3_nt: TGTGCCAGCACTCGCGGGGGGGGAAACACTGAAGCTTTCTTT; cdr3_aa: CASTRGGGNTEAFF
j_call: TRBJ2-1; clone_size: -; d_call: TRBD2; v_call: TRBV11-2; cdr3_nt: TGTGCCAGCAGCTCACTAGCGGTCTCCTACAATGAGCAGTTCTTC; cdr3_aa: CASSSLAVSYNEQFF